Reported below is one T cell receptor (beta chain). As yet, its antigen is unknown. The sample comes from a study of shared clonotypes between healthy human individuals. Overall study findings and caveats: It was only blood that was sampled, and tissue repertoires likely differ. In the sorted subsets, rarefaction showed sequencing was incomplete despite large depth. Sharing across four donors was highest in naive CD4 (approximately 5%) and lowest in memory CD8 (about 0.4%).

The protocol was immunoSEQ multiplex PCR, while the TCRdb copy is restricted to in-frame clones and leaves out a portion. The top ten clones hold about 0.13% of a sample with some 2 million clones, roughly 94% of them seen once. In germline, CDR1 is MNHNS, CDR2 SASEGT. This CDR3 is built from 13 residues. V was pared by 7 bases and J by 7 bases, with 16 bases between. The chain recombines TRBV6-1 with TRBJ1-2; TRBD1 might be the D (5 bases). The TCR was taken from a man aged 18 to 29 in good health. The source material was naive CD4+ T cells sorted from blood. Subset described: CD45RA+ positively selected. The CDR3 region is CASISVRGIGYTF. The CDR3 DNA sequence: TGTGCCAGCATATCCGTTAGGGGTATTGGCTACACCTTC.